This T cell receptor beta chain was sequenced during a study of control samples from healthy donors and cancer patients. As for this clone: Its ends do not fully match the called genes, so a read error is possible.

The CDR3 extends over 16 amino acids. Germline assignment: CDR1 WNHNN and CDR2 SYGVQD (reference sequence). Here immunoSEQ multiplex PCR was the method, and the copy in TCRdb shows in-frame clones only, minus some. The sample contains roughly 130,000 clones, more than 85% of which appear only once. The rearrangement links TRBV10-1 to TRBJ1-4, with a possible D match to TRBD1 (5 bases). This receptor was taken from a man aged 45-60 years with head and neck cancer. Sequenced: PBMCs. In DNA, the CDR3 is TGCGCCAGCAGTGAGGTGAGGGGAAGGGGTCTTGGAGAAACTGTTTTT. It translates to CASSEVRGRGLGETVF.